The 25 T cell receptor beta chains listed next were all sequenced from one sample in a study of T cell responses to AZD1222 COVID-19 vaccine. The table came from immunoSEQ multiplex PCR; TCRdb's copy has only in-frame clones and leaves some out. The sample lists 95,000 to 100,000 clones; roughly 87% were seen once. The sample was peripheral blood, taken on day 0 of AZD1222 vaccination. Every receptor here comes from an adult in good health.

The rearrangement links TRBV6-6 to TRBJ2-2; 12 nucleotides line up with TRBD1. This CDR3 is built from 21 residues. Germline CDR1 and CDR2: MNHNY and SVGAGI (reference sequence). J lost 7 bases, V lost 6 bases, and 24 bases had no gene match. In DNA, the CDR3 is TGTGCCAGCAGCAGACCGCTTATTCGAACCGGGACAGGGGGCGCGGGCGGGGAGCTGTTTTTT. Translation: CASSRPLIRTGTGGAGGELFF.

J is TRBJ2-5 and V is TRBV18; TRBD1 agrees at 9 bases. Germline CDR1 is KGHSH and CDR2 is LQKENI. This CDR3 contains 15 residues. J was trimmed by 2 bases and V by 3 bases; bases with no gene match: 4. Here the CDR3 DNA reads TGTGCCAGCTCACCCGGACAGGGGCCACAAGAGACCCAGTACTTC. Protein sequence: CASSPGQGPQETQYF.

V usage is TRBV14 and J usage is TRBJ1-6, with D unresolved. This CDR3 has 15 amino acids. Looked up from germline, CDR1 is SGHDN and CDR2 is FVKESK. The V gene lost 8 bases and the J gene lost 5 bases, with 16 bases spanning the gap. The DNA of the CDR3 is TGTGCCAGCTCTGAACGAAGCGTTGATAATTCACCCCTCCACTTT. Translation gives CASSERSVDNSPLHF.

The V call is TRBV11-3, the J call TRBJ2-5; 7 bases agree with TRBD2. CDR3 length equals 14 residues. Germline CDR1 is SGHNT and CDR2 is YENEEA. The V and J ends lost 2 bases and 2 bases, in that order; junction bases with no gene match: 2. The CDR3: CASSLRAGQETQYF. The CDR3 DNA is TGTGCCAGCAGCTTACGAGCGGGACAAGAGACCCAGTACTTC.

This chain uses TRBV6-1 with TRBJ2-7; 7 nucleotides match TRBD2. After removal of 0 bases from V and 6 bases from J, the junction contained 5 bases not matched to a gene. CDR1 and CDR2 from the germline V gene are MNHNS and SASEGT. The CDR3 is 14 amino acids. The CDR3, as DNA: TGTGCCAGCAGTGAAGCGAGGGAGGGATCCGAGCAGTACTTC. Translation: CASSEAREGSEQYF.

CDR3: CASSLTVNPRAEQYF. In DNA form, the CDR3 reads TGTGCCAGCTCATTAACAGTGAACCCCCGCGCCGAGCAGTACTTC. The gene calls are TRBV18 and TRBJ2-7; D gene uncertain. Germline V lookup: CDR1 KGHSH, CDR2 LQKENI. Between the trimmed V and J ends, which lost 5 bases and 6 bases, there was a span of 20 bases. CDR3 length: 15 amino acids.

The chain recombines TRBV30 with TRBJ2-7; D is unresolved. The CDR3 is made up of 15 amino acids. V lost 0 bases to trimming and J lost 5 bases, with 17 bases between them. From germline, CDR1 is GTSNPN and CDR2 SVGIG (reference sequence). The CDR3 protein is CAWSVLPGIVNEQYF. CDR3 coding DNA: TGTGCCTGGAGTGTACTCCCAGGTATAGTAAACGAGCAGTACTTC.

Only one count was recorded for this clone. The V call is TRBV6-6, the J call TRBJ2-7, with TRBD2 identical over 7 bases. V lost 2 bases, J lost 6 bases, and 10 bases stayed unmatched. The CDR3 is 15 residues long. The germline CDR1 and CDR2 sequences are MNHNY and SVGAGI (reference sequence). The CDR3 DNA follows: TGTGCCAGCAGTTACAGTATAGCGGGCCCCTCCGAGCAGTACTTC. It yields the protein CASSYSIAGPSEQYF.

The chain recombines TRBV27 with TRBJ2-3; 9 nucleotides align to TRBD2. J lost 4 bases, V lost 1 base, and 6 bases had no gene match. CDR1 and CDR2 (germline): MNHEY, SMNVEV (reference sequence). This CDR3 contains 16 residues. Written as DNA, the CDR3 is TGTGCCAGCAGTTTATTTCTAGCGGGACTAGCAGATACGCAGTATTTT. Encoded protein: CASSLFLAGLADTQYF.

The table lists this clone with a count of one. The gene calls are TRBV20-1 and TRBJ2-7; TRBD2 agrees at 8 bases. This CDR3 is 12 amino acids long. J gave up 4 bases and V 3 bases, and 2 bases lay outside the gene matches. CDR1 and CDR2 from the germline V gene are DFQATT and SNEGSKA (reference sequence). CDR3 sequence reads: CSASSGIYEQYF. As DNA, the CDR3 is TGCAGTGCTAGTAGCGGGATTTACGAGCAGTACTTC.

This chain links TRBV30 with TRBJ1-5; 7 bases align to TRBD1. The V gene end was trimmed by 2 bases and the J gene end by 8 bases; junction bases not matched to a gene: 6. The germline V gene has CDR1 GTSNPN and CDR2 SVGIG (reference sequence). This CDR3 contains 13 residues. The CDR3 DNA is TGTGCCTGGAGTACCGATACAGGGGAGCCCCAGCATTTT. Its protein is CAWSTDTGEPQHF. Together with reference TRBV30 and TRBJ1-5, the CDR3 gives the full variable domain: SQTIHQWPATLVQPVGSPLSLECTVEGTSNPNLYWYRQAAGRGLQLLFYSVGIGQISSEVPQNLSASRPQDRQFILSSKKLLLSDSGFYLCAWSTDTGEPQHFGDGTRLSIL.

Written as DNA, the CDR3 is TGTGCCAGCAGCCAGAGCACTGAAGCTTTCTTT. Protein sequence: CASSQSTEAFF. The chain links TRBV7-9 to TRBJ1-1; D not resolved. Trimming took 5 bases from V and 4 from J, leaving 5 bases between them. The CDR3 has 11 amino acids. From germline, CDR1 is SEHNR and CDR2 FQNEAQ (reference sequence).

The V gene is TRBV2, the J gene TRBJ2-7; the D call may be TRBD1 or TRBD2 (5 bases each). The CDR3 has 13 residues. Germline V gene sequence: CDR1 SNHLY, CDR2 FYNNEI. The germline V and J ends were trimmed by 6 bases and 3 bases, with 12 bases remaining between them. As DNA, the CDR3 is TGTGCCAGCAGCTCAGGGACCCGCTACGAGCAGTACTTC. Protein product: CASSSGTRYEQYF.

V usage is TRBV7-3 and J usage is TRBJ2-3, with D hard to call. Deletions cut 2 bases from V and 2 bases from J, with 8 bases between. Germline-derived CDR1 and CDR2 are SGHTA and FQGTGA. The CDR3 has 14 residues. CDR3 region: CASSLGVTTDTQYF. Here the CDR3 DNA reads TGTGCCAGCAGCTTAGGGGTGACCACAGATACGCAGTATTTT.

This chain uses TRBV30 with TRBJ1-2; 8 nucleotides agree with TRBD1. This CDR3 contains 14 residues. After removal of 5 bases from V and 8 bases from J, the junction contained 13 bases not matched to a gene. Germline V gene lookup returns CDR1 GTSNPN and CDR2 SVGIG (reference sequence). The CDR3 loop reads CAWARQGRARGYTF. The CDR3 nucleotides read TGTGCCTGGGCCCGACAGGGGAGGGCAAGAGGCTACACCTTC.

This clone appeared a single time. V and J are TRBV10-2 and TRBJ1-1; 8 nucleotides line up with TRBD1. Germline V gene data show CDR1 as WSHSY and CDR2 as SAAADI. The CDR3 is made up of 16 amino acids. J was trimmed by 5 bases and V by 3 bases; bases with no gene match: 11. CDR3 nucleotides: TGCGCCAGCAGTGACCGGGACAGGAGTGGAAAGACTGAAGCTTTCTTT. Its protein is CASSDRDRSGKTEAFF.

The V and J genes are TRBV7-8 and TRBJ2-1; 10 bases align to TRBD1. The CDR3 runs 14 residues. V dropped 5 bases and J dropped 7; count of bases not matched to a gene: 5. Germline CDR1 is SGHVS and CDR2 is FQNEAQ. For the CDR3, the DNA is TGTGCCAGCAGCAACCGGGACAGGGGAAATGAGCAGTTCTTC. Translating gives CASSNRDRGNEQFF.

The rearrangement links TRBV5-1 to TRBJ1-2; no reliable D call. CDR3 length equals 14 residues. The germline V gene has CDR1 SGHRS and CDR2 YFSETQ. V was cut by 5 bases and J by 2 bases, with 13 bases left in between. The CDR3 DNA follows: TGCGCCAGCAGGGCTGGATCGGGGAACTATGGCTACACCTTC. Its protein product is CASRAGSGNYGYTF. Complete variable domain (other parts from reference TRBV5-1 and TRBJ1-2): KAGVTQTPRYLIKTRGQQVTLSCSPISGHRSVSWYQQTPGQGLQFLFEYFSETQRNKGNFPGRFSGRQFSNSRSEMNVSTLELGDSALYLCASRAGSGNYGYTFGSGTRLTVV.

The V and J genes are TRBV11-2 and TRBJ2-7; tentatively, D is TRBD1 (5 bases). V gave up 3 bases and J gave up 2 bases, with 11 bases separating them. The CDR3 is made up of 14 amino acids. The germline V gene encodes CDR1 SGHAT and CDR2 FQNNGV. CDR3 sequence: CASSFSQGTYEQYF. CDR3 sequence (DNA): TGTGCCAGCAGCTTTTCCCAGGGCACCTACGAGCAGTACTTC.

The rearrangement uses TRBV12-3 or TRBV12-4 and TRBJ1-1; no firm D call. The CDR3 is made up of 13 amino acids. The germline V and J ends were trimmed by 7 bases and 1 base, with 10 bases remaining between them. The CDR3 sequence is CASTTVSNTEAFF. CDR3 bases: TGTGCCAGCACCACGGTATCGAACACTGAAGCTTTCTTT.

This clone was found a few times. The junction differs from germline at one of its ends, possibly a read error. The rearrangement links TRBV4-2 to TRBJ2-3, with 10 bases aligning to TRBD2. Germline values: CDR1 LGHNA, CDR2 YNFKEQ. The CDR3 runs to 15 residues. The CDR3 loop is CASSQEASSSGGLDF. The CDR3 nucleotides read TGTGCCAGCAGCCAAGAAGCATCTTCTAGCGGGGGCTTGGATTTT.

This chain uses TRBV19 with TRBJ2-7; 7 positions match TRBD2. V shed 6 bases, J shed 0 bases, and the junction held 8 bases outside the gene matches. In germline, CDR1 is LNHDA, CDR2 SQIVND (reference sequence). CDR3 length: 15 amino acids. CDR3 region: CASRAFGGSSYEQYF. The CDR3 DNA follows: TGTGCCAGTAGGGCCTTTGGCGGGAGCTCCTACGAGCAGTACTTC.

The CDR3 here is CASSQDWGPGELFF. CDR3 coding DNA: TGTGCCAGCAGCCAAGACTGGGGACCCGGGGAGCTGTTTTTT. V usage is TRBV3-1 (or the pseudogene TRBV3-2) and J usage is TRBJ2-2, with D possibly being TRBD1 or TRBD2 (5 bases each). Looked up from germline, CDR1 is LGHDT and CDR2 is YNNKEL (reference sequence). This CDR3 contains 14 residues. V dropped 0 bases and J dropped 6 bases, with 8 bases sitting between them.

The CDR3 spells CASSPEPALDYGYTF. DNA of the CDR3: TGCGCCAGCAGCCCTGAGCCGGCACTCGACTATGGCTACACCTTC. This chain links TRBV5-1 with TRBJ1-2, with D unclear. The V end was cut by 4 bases, the J end by 3 bases, with 16 bases between. The germline V gene encodes CDR1 SGHRS and CDR2 YFSETQ. The CDR3 covers 15 residues.

The chain carries TRBV5-8 and TRBJ2-1; D gene uncertain. Germline V gives CDR1 SGHTS, CDR2 YDEGEE. With 4 bases removed from V and 0 bases from J, the gap between germline ends came to 14 bases. The CDR3 is 16 amino acids. The chain's CDR3 is CASSRFPSSSYNEQFF. DNA of the CDR3: TGTGCCAGCAGCAGATTCCCCTCGAGCTCCTACAATGAGCAGTTCTTC.